One and the same sample provided the 26 T cell receptor beta chains below, sequenced in a study of T cell responses to AZD1222 COVID-19 vaccine. Method: immunoSEQ multiplex PCR; TCRdb's copy keeps in-frame clones and lacks some. The profile shows 150,000 to 200,000 clones, approximately 90% of them singletons. The sequencing here drew on peripheral blood, taken 28 days after the second AZD1222 dose. The receptors originated from an adult who received the AZD1222 COVID-19 vaccine.

The chain employs TRBV3-1 (or the pseudogene TRBV3-2) and TRBJ2-5; D not certain. Trimming cost V 6 bases and J 0 bases, with 8 bases left between them. In germline, CDR1 is LGHDT, CDR2 YNNKEL (reference sequence). CDR3 size: 13 residues. Here the CDR3 DNA reads TGTGCCAGCAGTTACGGGCACCAAGAGACCCAGTACTTC. This codes for CASSYGHQETQYF.

The chain combines TRBV4-3 with TRBJ2-3; D not resolved. Germline CDR1 and CDR2: LGHNA and YSLEER. V was pared by 4 bases and J by 0 bases, with 11 bases between. The CDR3 runs 15 residues. CDR3 region: CASSRRPYSTDTQYF. The CDR3 region has the DNA TGCGCCAGCAGCCGGAGACCCTATAGCACAGATACGCAGTATTTT.

The rearrangement links TRBV15 to TRBJ2-3, with 8 bases matching TRBD1. Germline CDR1 and CDR2: LNHNV and YYDKDF (reference sequence). The CDR3 has 16 amino acids. V lost 1 base, J lost 3 bases, and 6 bases stayed unmatched. CDR3 in amino acids: CATSRGVTGATDTQYF. The CDR3 DNA reads as TGTGCCACCAGCAGAGGGGTGACAGGGGCAACAGATACGCAGTATTTT.

This chain connects TRBV19 to TRBJ2-1, with 9 bases aligning to TRBD1. In germline, CDR1 is LNHDA, CDR2 SQIVND (reference sequence). J gave up 6 bases and V 11 bases, and 5 bases lay outside the gene matches. This CDR3 contains 12 residues. CDR3 residues: CAEDRGRNEQFF. CDR3 DNA sequence: TGTGCCGAGGACAGGGGTCGCAATGAGCAGTTCTTC.

The chain employs TRBV6-5 and TRBJ1-1; D is possibly TRBD1 (6 bases). CDR1 is MNHEY and CDR2 is SVGAGI in the germline V gene. This CDR3 comprises 14 residues. The V end lost 7 bases, the J end lost 4 bases, and 16 bases lay between the germline ends. The CDR3 loop reads CASTPAGVGTEAFF. CDR3 coding DNA: TGTGCCAGCACCCCGGCAGGGGTGGGCACTGAAGCTTTCTTT.

The chain links TRBV19 to TRBJ1-1; D remains ambiguous. V lost 3 bases and J lost 1, with 15 bases in between. The CDR3 contains 16 residues. Germline values: CDR1 LNHDA, CDR2 SQIVND (reference sequence). As DNA, the CDR3 is TGTGCCAGTAGTATGTTCCGAGGATACGGGAACACTGAAGCTTTCTTT. Residues: CASSMFRGYGNTEAFF.

The V gene is TRBV4-2, the J gene TRBJ2-1; D uncertain. The V end lost 0 bases, the J end lost 12 bases, and 12 bases lay between the germline ends. Germline V gives CDR1 LGHNA, CDR2 YNFKEQ. The CDR3 covers 13 residues. In nucleotides, the CDR3 is TGTGCCAGCAGCCAAGATGGGCATAGGGCGCAGTTCTTC. Amino acids: CASSQDGHRAQFF.

The rearrangement uses TRBV6-5 and TRBJ1-5, with 7 bases matching TRBD1. Per germline, CDR1 MNHEY and CDR2 SVGAGI. The CDR3 runs to 15 residues. V shed 7 bases and J 2 bases; nucleotides not matched to a gene: 8. The CDR3 here is CASNQGGGGNQPQHF. The CDR3 bases are TGTGCCAGCAACCAGGGGGGAGGCGGCAATCAGCCCCAGCATTTT.

This rearrangement joins TRBV4-1 to TRBJ1-2, with 8 bases that match TRBD1. CDR1 and CDR2 (germline): MGHRA, YSYEKL. This CDR3 is 15 amino acids long. Trimming at V came to 0 bases and at J to 7 bases, leaving 7 bases not matched to a gene. CDR3 in DNA: TGCGCCAGCAGCCAAGACCCAGGGGGCATGGGTGGCTACACCTTC. This translates into CASSQDPGGMGGYTF.

This chain uses TRBV6-5 with TRBJ1-2; 10 positions agree with TRBD1. V trimming: 6 bases; J trimming: 8 bases; junction bases outside the gene matches: 6. Germline loops: CDR1 MNHEY, CDR2 SVGAGI. The CDR3 has 13 residues. This CDR3 is CASRRQGAVGYTF. The CDR3 DNA follows: TGTGCCAGCAGAAGACAGGGGGCGGTAGGCTACACCTTC.

The gene calls are TRBV5-5 and TRBJ1-4, with D possibly TRBD1 on 5 matching bases. From germline, CDR1 is SGHKS and CDR2 YYEKEE (reference sequence). V was cut by 0 bases and J by 3 bases, with 9 bases left in between. The CDR3 contains 15 residues. CDR3 loop: CASSLAGIANEKLFF. CDR3 bases: TGTGCCAGCAGCTTGGCAGGGATAGCTAATGAAAAACTGTTTTTT.

The rearrangement links TRBV6-2 or TRBV6-3 to TRBJ1-5; unclear D gene. Trimming removed 2 bases from V and 7 bases from J, with 9 bases in between. CDR1 and CDR2 from the germline V gene are MNHEY and SVGEGT. The CDR3 runs to 13 residues. CDR3 DNA sequence: TGTGCCAGCAGTTACGAACAGTACCAGCCCCAGCATTTT. It codes for CASSYEQYQPQHF.

To note about this clone: The junction departs from germline at one end; a sequencing error may be responsible. This sequence joins TRBV5-6 and TRBJ2-2, with 8 bases that match TRBD1. Per germline, CDR1 SGHDT and CDR2 YYEEEE. CDR3 length: 15 residues. Here the CDR3 reads CASSLATGDTGELFF. CDR3 DNA: TGTGCCAGCAGTTTGGCGACAGGGGACACCGGGGAGCTGTTTTTT. Supplemented by reference TRBV5-6 and TRBJ2-2, the full variable domain reads DAGVTQSPTHLIKTRGQQVTLRCSPKSGHDTVSWYQQALGQGPQFIFQYYEEEERQRGNFPDRFSGHQFPNYSSELNVNALLLGDSALYLCASSLATGDTGELFFGEGSRLTVL.

The chain employs TRBV2 and TRBJ2-4; tentatively, D is TRBD1 (6 bases). The V gene lost 8 bases and the J gene lost 0 bases, with 14 bases spanning the gap. Germline V gives CDR1 SNHLY, CDR2 FYNNEI. The CDR3 runs 15 residues. CDR3: CASGDIRLAKNIQYF. For the CDR3, the DNA is TGTGCCAGCGGGGACATTCGTTTAGCCAAAAACATTCAGTACTTC.

This chain uses TRBV3-1 (or the pseudogene TRBV3-2) with TRBJ1-4; 10 bases agree with TRBD1. CDR1 and CDR2 (germline): LGHDT, YNNKEL (reference sequence). The J segment lost 8 bases and the V segment lost 0 bases, leaving 6 bases of the junction unmatched. This CDR3 is built from 16 residues. The CDR3 DNA reads as TGTGCCAGCAGCCAAGACCGAGGACAGGGGGTCGAAAAACTGTTTTTT. Translating it yields CASSQDRGQGVEKLFF.

This chain's CDR3 is CASSQQGADPGANVLTF. The CDR3 region has the DNA TGTGCCAGCAGCCAACAGGGGGCGGACCCTGGGGCCAACGTCCTGACTTTC. This chain joins TRBV3-1 (or the pseudogene TRBV3-2) and TRBJ2-6; 8 nucleotides line up with TRBD1. The CDR3 consists of 17 residues. Germline CDR1 reads LGHDT; CDR2 reads YNNKEL (reference sequence). The V and J ends lost 2 bases and 2 bases, in that order; junction bases with no gene match: 5.

This clone has just one count. The J gene is TRBJ2-4, the V gene TRBV6-5; D is perhaps TRBD2 (6 bases). Germline CDR1 MNHEY, CDR2 SVGAGI. Trimming stripped 6 bases from V and 7 bases from J, with 19 bases between. The CDR3 runs to 15 residues. CDR3 residues: CASRSGLLALNIQYF. In DNA form, the CDR3 reads TGTGCCAGCAGATCTGGCCTTCTAGCGTTGAACATTCAGTACTTC.

The chain has TRBV5-1 and TRBJ2-3; D may match TRBD1 or TRBD2 (5 bases each). This CDR3 contains 15 residues. V was pared by 6 bases and J by 3 bases, with 17 bases between. Germline V gene sequence: CDR1 SGHRS, CDR2 YFSETQ. The CDR3: CASTPGAGWTDTQYF. The CDR3 bases are TGCGCCAGCACCCCCGGGGCAGGGTGGACAGATACGCAGTATTTT.

The chain links TRBV7-8 to TRBJ1-2, with no clear D. With 5 bases removed from V and 10 bases from J, the gap between germline ends came to 5 bases. Germline V lookup: CDR1 SGHVS, CDR2 FQNEAQ. The CDR3 runs 9 residues. CDR3 nucleotides: TGTGCCAGCAGCCTCCTCTACACCTTC. Amino acid sequence: CASSLLYTF. The whole variable domain, filled in from reference TRBV7-8 and TRBJ1-2, reads GAGVSQSPRYKVAKRGQDVALRCDPISGHVSLFWYQQALGQGPEFLTYFQNEAQLDKSGLPSDRFFAERPEGSVSTLKIQRTQQEDSAVYLCASSLLYTFGSGTRLTVV.

V is TRBV6-5 and J is TRBJ1-2; D is unresolved. The CDR3 has 11 residues. Between the trimmed V and J ends, which lost 5 bases and 11 bases, there was a span of 12 bases. CDR1 is MNHEY, CDR2 SVGAGI, per germline. The CDR3 DNA follows: TGTGCCAGCAGTCCCCACCCCCGGTACACCTTC. Protein product: CASSPHPRYTF.

The chain couples TRBV3-1 (or the pseudogene TRBV3-2) to TRBJ1-6; 9 bases fit TRBD1. Germline V CDR1 and CDR2: LGHDT, YNNKEL (reference sequence). The CDR3 spans 16 residues. V shed 4 bases, J shed 5 bases, and the junction held 6 bases outside the gene matches. The CDR3 DNA is TGTGCCAGCAGCCCTTGGACAGGGGAAAATAATTCACCCCTCCACTTT. Residues: CASSPWTGENNSPLHF.

The gene calls are TRBV18 and TRBJ1-4; D is unclear. Germline CDR1 is KGHSH and CDR2 is LQKENI. This CDR3 has 15 residues. Trimming left V 4 bases short and J 0 bases short, with 9 bases between. The CDR3 is CASSRDGATNEKLFF. In nucleotides, the CDR3 is TGTGCCAGCTCACGCGACGGGGCAACTAATGAAAAACTGTTTTTT.

This clone was detected a few times. The gene calls are TRBV30 and TRBJ1-2; 9 bases line up with TRBD1. Germline V CDR1 and CDR2: GTSNPN, SVGIG (reference sequence). The CDR3 has 13 residues. The junction had 5 bases not matched to a gene; V was cut back by 3 bases and J by 6 bases. The CDR3 DNA reads TGTGCCTGGAGCCTTACAGGGGGCAATGGCTACACCTTC. Translated: CAWSLTGGNGYTF.

The J gene is TRBJ1-1, the V gene TRBV11-2; unclear D gene. The CDR3 has 16 amino acids. Trimming removed 1 base at V and 0 bases at J, with 12 bases between. Germline assignment: CDR1 SGHAT and CDR2 FQNNGV. The CDR3 DNA reads as TGTGCCAGCAGCTTAGGGCCGGACGGATTGAACACTGAAGCTTTCTTT. Translated, it gives CASSLGPDGLNTEAFF.

This CDR3 is CASSQATAISYEQYF. CDR3 in DNA: TGTGCCAGCAGCCAGGCGACAGCCATCTCCTACGAGCAGTACTTC. The chain uses TRBV16 and TRBJ2-7, with D maybe TRBD1 (5 bases). The V end was cut by 3 bases, the J end by 0 bases, with 12 bases between. Germline lookup yields CDR1 KGHSY and CDR2 FQNENV. The CDR3 has 15 residues.

The chain carries TRBV28 and TRBJ1-1, with D unclear. The germline V gene has CDR1 MDHEN and CDR2 SYDVKM. The CDR3 has 14 amino acids. Between the trimmed V and J ends, which lost 5 bases and 4 bases, there was a span of 14 bases. The CDR3 here is CASSTRTPTTEAFF. CDR3 bases: TGTGCCAGCAGTACTCGGACCCCGACCACTGAAGCTTTCTTT.